This TCR beta chain was recorded in a study of CD8+CD57+ T cells in acquired aplastic anemia. Trimming shortened V by 6 bases and J by 1 base, and 9 bases separated the two germline ends. Per the germline V gene, CDR1 is SNHLY and CDR2 is FYNNEI. The CDR3 consists of 13 residues. Investigators profiled TCR beta VDJ and CDR3 from genomic DNA template. TCRdb itself ran the reads through MiXCR, one entry per CDR3 protein. The sample has around 150,000 distinct CDR3 sequences; roughly 40% are singletons. This clonotype was picked up many times. Material: sorted CD4+, CD8+, or CD8+CD57+ T cells (not recorded which) from PBMCs. This clonotype was obtained from a human donor in good health, serving as a control. The V and J genes are TRBV2 and TRBJ1-1, with a tentative D call TRBD1 (5 bases). CDR3 in amino acids: CASRLTANTEAFF. The CDR3 region has the DNA TGTGCCAGCAGACTGACAGCGAACACTGAAGCTTTCTTT.